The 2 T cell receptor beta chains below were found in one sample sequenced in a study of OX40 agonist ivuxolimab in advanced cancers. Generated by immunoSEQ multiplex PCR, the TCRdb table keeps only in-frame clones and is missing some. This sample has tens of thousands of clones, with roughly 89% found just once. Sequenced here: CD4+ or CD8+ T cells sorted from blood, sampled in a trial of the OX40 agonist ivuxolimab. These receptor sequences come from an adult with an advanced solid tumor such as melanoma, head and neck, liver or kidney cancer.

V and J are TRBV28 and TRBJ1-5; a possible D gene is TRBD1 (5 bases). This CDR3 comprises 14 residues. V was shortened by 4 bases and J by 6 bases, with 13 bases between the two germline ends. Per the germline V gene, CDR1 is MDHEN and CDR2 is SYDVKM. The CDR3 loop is CASSSGGWGQPQHF. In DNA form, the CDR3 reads TGTGCCAGCAGTTCGGGGGGTTGGGGTCAGCCCCAGCATTTT. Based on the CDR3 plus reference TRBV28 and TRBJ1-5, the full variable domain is DVKVTQSSRYLVKRTGEKVFLECVQDMDHENMFWYRQDPGLGLRLIYFSYDVKMKEKGDIPEGYSVSREKKERFSLILESASTNQTSMYLCASSSGGWGQPQHFGDGTRLSIL.

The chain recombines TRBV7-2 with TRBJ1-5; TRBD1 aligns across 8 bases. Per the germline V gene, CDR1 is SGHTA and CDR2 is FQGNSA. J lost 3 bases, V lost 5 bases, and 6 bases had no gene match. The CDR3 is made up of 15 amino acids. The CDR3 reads CASSTQGVFNQPQHF. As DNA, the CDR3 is TGTGCCAGCAGCACACAGGGGGTTTTCAATCAGCCCCAGCATTTT.